Described below is a single TCR beta chain sequence and its context. The data are from a study of blood T cell repertoires in COVID-19. Study details: Whether acute or convalescent, the COVID-19 samples came from the United States, Italy and Spain.

Germline V lookup: CDR1 LGHNA, CDR2 YSLEER. The ends lost 3 bases at V and 5 bases at J; junction bases unmatched: 11. The CDR3 has 16 residues. Original handling: Estimates of nucleated cell counts were drawn from the amplification of reference gene primers. Profiling relied on immunoSEQ multiplex PCR, and the TCRdb table lists in-frame clones only, not all of them. V and J calls and clone size follow that table, whereas D and trimming were derived from the DNA. The table records almost 250,000 clones, about nine tenths of them present only once. Source material: peripheral blood. The chain couples TRBV4-3 to TRBJ2-7, with 9 bases identical to TRBD1. This clonotype was obtained from a woman between 55 and 75 years old who had recovered from COVID-19. The CDR3 DNA follows: TGCGCCAGCAGCCACTTGCACCGGGACAGGGACCACGAGCAGTACTTC. This translates into CASSHLHRDRDHEQYF.